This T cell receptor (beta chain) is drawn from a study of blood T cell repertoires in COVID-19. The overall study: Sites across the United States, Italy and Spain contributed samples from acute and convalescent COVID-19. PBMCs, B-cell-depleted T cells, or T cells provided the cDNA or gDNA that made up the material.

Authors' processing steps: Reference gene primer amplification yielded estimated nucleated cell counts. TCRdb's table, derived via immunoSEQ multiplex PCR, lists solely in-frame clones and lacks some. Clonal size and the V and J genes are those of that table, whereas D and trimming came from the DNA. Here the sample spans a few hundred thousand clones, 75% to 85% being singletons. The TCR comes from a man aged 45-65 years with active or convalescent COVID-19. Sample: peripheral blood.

The CDR3: CASSLGSTDTQYF. The DNA for the CDR3 is TGTGCCAGCAGTTTGGGCTCCACAGATACGCAGTATTTT. This sequence joins TRBV27 and TRBJ2-3, with unresolved D. V was clipped by 3 bases and J by 2 bases, with 6 bases between them. The germline gives CDR1 MNHEY, CDR2 SMNVEV (reference sequence). The CDR3 consists of 13 residues.